The 32 T cell receptor beta chains presented below share a single source sample, sequenced in a study of cytomegalovirus exposure and HLA in healthy donors. The primer mix had 60 Vbeta and 13 Jbeta primers. Libraries were prepared by immunoSEQ multiplex PCR; TCRdb keeps only in-frame clonotypes and omits some of them. Among about 200,000 clones listed, 82% were seen once. Sequenced: PBMCs. These receptors all come from a woman in her thirties or forties in good health and CMV-seronegative.

The chain links TRBV6-5 to TRBJ2-1, with TRBD1 identical over 7 bases. After removal of 7 bases from V and 3 bases from J, the junction contained 6 bases not matched to a gene. The CDR3 is 14 amino acids. In germline, CDR1 is MNHEY, CDR2 SVGAGI. The CDR3, as DNA: TGTGCCAGCAAGGGGGCGAGTAGCTACAATGAGCAGTTCTTC. The encoded protein is CASKGASSYNEQFF.

The V call is TRBV6-1, the J call TRBJ1-4, with TRBD1 matching 7 bases. The germline V gene encodes CDR1 MNHNS and CDR2 SASEGT. The CDR3 totals 15 residues. V lost 6 bases, J lost 0 bases, and 4 bases stayed unmatched. CDR3 nucleotide sequence: TGTGCCAGCAGCCGGACAGGAACAACTAATGAAAAACTGTTTTTT. This translates into CASSRTGTTNEKLFF.

The chain employs TRBV5-1 and TRBJ2-2, with TRBD2 matching 10 bases. This CDR3 region has 16 residues. The V gene's germline CDR1 is SGHRS and CDR2 YFSETQ. V shed 4 bases, J shed 7 bases, and the junction held 10 bases outside the gene matches. For the CDR3, the DNA is TGCGCCAGCAGCGCGCTAGCGGGAGAAAATGTCGGGGAGCTGTTTTTT. Protein: CASSALAGENVGELFF. Using reference TRBV5-1 and TRBJ2-2 for the parts outside the CDR3, the full variable domain is KAGVTQTPRYLIKTRGQQVTLSCSPISGHRSVSWYQQTPGQGLQFLFEYFSETQRNKGNFPGRFSGRQFSNSRSEMNVSTLELGDSALYLCASSALAGENVGELFFGEGSRLTVL.

With respect to this clone: One end of the junction fails to match germline, which may point to a read error. This chain connects TRBV30 to TRBJ2-2, with a weak D call TRBD2 (7 bases). CDR3 length equals 12 residues. In germline, CDR1 is GTSNPN, CDR2 SVGIG (reference sequence). The CDR3 loop is CAWSPGGGGLFF. The DNA for the CDR3 is TGTGCCTGGAGTCCTGGGGGCGGGGGGCTGTTTTTT.

The chain recombines TRBV28 with TRBJ2-2, with D possibly being TRBD2 (6 bases). CDR3 size: 16 residues. Germline CDR1 MDHEN, CDR2 SYDVKM. Trimming left V 6 bases short and J 2 bases short, with 16 bases between. The CDR3 protein is CASRTVGSGNTGELFF. The CDR3 nucleotides read TGTGCCAGCAGGACCGTGGGTAGCGGTAACACCGGGGAGCTGTTTTTT.

CDR3 region: CASSIRTQGFYNEQFF. In nucleotides, the CDR3 is TGCGCCAGCAGCATAAGGACACAGGGATTCTACAATGAGCAGTTCTTC. The rearrangement uses TRBV5-1 and TRBJ2-1; weak D call: TRBD1 (6 bases). V was cut by 4 bases and J by 3 bases, with 17 bases left in between. This CDR3 comprises 16 residues. In germline, CDR1 is SGHRS, CDR2 YFSETQ.

This chain uses TRBV10-1 with TRBJ2-1; TRBD2 agrees at 7 bases. There are 14 residues in the CDR3. V lost 2 bases to trimming and J lost 7 bases; unmatched junction nucleotides: 5. Germline V gene sequence: CDR1 WNHNN, CDR2 SYGVQD (reference sequence). Here the CDR3 reads CASSEGGGPNEQFF. For the CDR3, the DNA is TGCGCCAGCAGTGAGGGGGGAGGGCCAAATGAGCAGTTCTTC.

The gene calls are TRBV30 and TRBJ2-5; 7 bases agree with TRBD1. This CDR3 spans 15 amino acids. Trimming removed 5 bases from V and 5 bases from J; junction bases left unmatched: 14. Germline-derived CDR1 and CDR2 are GTSNPN and SVGIG (reference sequence). The chain's CDR3 is CAWSPTGRYGETQYF. The CDR3 DNA sequence: TGTGCCTGGTCCCCGACAGGGCGGTACGGGGAGACCCAGTACTTC.

DNA for the CDR3: TGTGCCAGCAGCTCGGGACTAGCGGGTCCCTACGAGCAGTACTTC. This gives the protein CASSSGLAGPYEQYF. V is TRBV7-2 and J is TRBJ2-7; 12 bases are a match to TRBD2. Trimming cost V 4 bases and J 2 bases; bases outside gene matches: 3. The CDR3 has 15 amino acids. Germline V gene sequence: CDR1 SGHTA, CDR2 FQGNSA.

The chain links TRBV19 to TRBJ2-7, with 7 bases identical to TRBD2. The CDR3 extends over 16 amino acids. The germline V gene has CDR1 LNHDA and CDR2 SQIVND (reference sequence). V trimming: 3 bases; J trimming: 6 bases; junction bases outside the gene matches: 14. This chain's CDR3 is CASSMVRLAKLGEQYF. CDR3 nucleotides: TGTGCCAGTAGTATGGTAAGACTAGCAAAACTCGGCGAGCAGTACTTC. The whole variable domain, remainder taken from reference TRBV19 and TRBJ2-7, is DGGITQSPKYLFRKEGQNVTLSCEQNLNHDAMYWYRQDPGQGLRLIYYSQIVNDFQKGDIAEGYSVSREKKESFPLTVTSAQKNPTAFYLCASSMVRLAKLGEQYFGPGTRLTVT.

This clone came up a few times. J is TRBJ1-1 and V is TRBV19; possibly TRBD1 for D (5 bases). Germline V gene lookup returns CDR1 LNHDA and CDR2 SQIVND (reference sequence). Trimming pared 7 bases from V and 0 bases from J, leaving 9 bases between. The CDR3 extends over 13 amino acids. The CDR3 spells CASMGRLNTEAFF. The CDR3 DNA follows: TGTGCCAGTATGGGGCGTCTGAACACTGAAGCTTTCTTT.

The chain links TRBV5-1 to TRBJ2-3; 12 bases match TRBD2. The CDR3 runs to 15 residues. Per germline, CDR1 SGHRS and CDR2 YFSETQ. Unmatched junction bases numbered 4, after V lost 4 bases and J lost 4 bases. CDR3 residues: CASSQTSGSADTQYF. In nucleotides, the CDR3 is TGCGCCAGCAGCCAGACTAGCGGGAGTGCAGATACGCAGTATTTT.

The V gene is TRBV19, the J gene TRBJ2-4; a weak D match, TRBD2 (6 bases). Germline assignment: CDR1 LNHDA and CDR2 SQIVND (reference sequence). This CDR3 spans 16 amino acids. V lost 3 bases to trimming and J lost 8 bases, with 20 bases between them. The CDR3 DNA reads as TGTGCCAGTAGTATCAACTATGGAGGGGCGTCTGACATTCAGTACTTC. Translating it yields CASSINYGGASDIQYF.

This clone came up a few times. This chain joins TRBV6-5 and TRBJ1-1; 11 bases are shared with TRBD1. V was pared by 0 bases and J by 4 bases, with 1 base of the junction left unmatched. This CDR3 is built from 15 residues. Germline V gene lookup returns CDR1 MNHEY and CDR2 SVGAGI. The CDR3 region has the DNA TGTGCCAGCAGTTACTCCGGGACAGGGGGCACTGAAGCTTTCTTT. Translating it yields CASSYSGTGGTEAFF.

The rearrangement uses TRBV7-2 and TRBJ2-3, with 13 bases that match TRBD2. With 5 bases clipped from V and 3 bases from J, the junction kept 5 bases outside the gene matches. CDR1 SGHTA and CDR2 FQGNSA come from the germline V gene. The CDR3 contains 16 residues. The CDR3 region has the DNA TGTGCCAGCAGCACCTGGACTAGCGGGAGAACAGATACGCAGTATTTT. Protein sequence: CASSTWTSGRTDTQYF.

V gene TRBV7-2 combines with J gene TRBJ1-4; D unresolved. Germline CDR1 reads SGHTA; CDR2 reads FQGNSA. The CDR3 has 13 amino acids. Trimming removed 3 bases at V and 5 bases at J, with 7 bases between. CDR3 amino acids: CASSFIGNEKLFF. The DNA of the CDR3 is TGTGCCAGCAGCTTTATCGGGAATGAAAAACTGTTTTTT. The entire variable domain, with the rest obtained from reference TRBV7-2 and TRBJ1-4, is as follows: GAGVSQSPSNKVTEKGKDVELRCDPISGHTALYWYRQSLGQGLEFLIYFQGNSAPDKSGLPSDRFSAERTGGSVSTLTIQRTQQEDSAVYLCASSFIGNEKLFFGSGTQLSVL.

The chain joins TRBV30 to TRBJ1-6, with 9 bases fitting TRBD1. V lost 6 bases and J lost 16; bases outside the gene matches: 10. Germline V lookup: CDR1 GTSNPN, CDR2 SVGIG (reference sequence). There are 12 residues in the CDR3. The CDR3 spells CACNMGQGRLHF. The CDR3 nucleotides read TGTGCCTGTAATATGGGACAGGGCCGACTCCACTTT.

The chain uses TRBV18 and TRBJ1-2; 9 bases map to TRBD1. This CDR3 has 13 residues. The germline gives CDR1 KGHSH, CDR2 LQKENI. Trimming took 6 bases from V and 8 from J; bases not matched to a gene: 7. This CDR3 reads CASSPGQGRGYTF. The CDR3 coding sequence is TGTGCCAGCTCCCCGGGACAGGGCCGGGGCTACACCTTC.

As to this clone: Other DNA sequences in this specimen translate into the identical CDR3. This chain joins TRBV30 and TRBJ2-7, with a possible D match to TRBD1 (5 bases). Between the trimmed V and J ends, which lost 0 bases and 6 bases, there was a span of 6 bases. The CDR3 loop spans 11 amino acids. Germline lookup yields CDR1 GTSNPN and CDR2 SVGIG (reference sequence). As DNA, the CDR3 is TGTGCCTGGAGTGTAAGGGGCGAGCAGTACTTC. Translated, it gives CAWSVRGEQYF.

A single count supports this clone. The J gene is TRBJ1-5, the V gene TRBV7-2; 8 positions agree with TRBD1. There are 15 residues in the CDR3. With V trimmed by 5 bases and J by 3 bases, 6 bases remained unmatched. Looked up from germline, CDR1 is SGHTA and CDR2 is FQGNSA. In DNA, the CDR3 is TGTGCCAGCAGCCCCGGACAGGGACTCAATCAGCCCCAGCATTTT. Its protein is CASSPGQGLNQPQHF.

V gene TRBV10-3 combines with J gene TRBJ2-6; the D gene is possibly TRBD2 (7 bases). CDR1 and CDR2 from the germline V gene are ENHRY and SYGVKD. Trimming removed 3 bases at V and 3 bases at J, with 12 bases between. The CDR3 totals 16 residues. The CDR3 DNA is TGTGCCATCAGTGAAGGGGGGGCTGATGGGGCCAACGTCCTGACTTTC. This translates into CAISEGGADGANVLTF.

This clone was observed a handful of times. The chain has TRBV28 and TRBJ2-7; D is possibly TRBD1 (6 bases). The CDR3 has 14 amino acids. Germline values: CDR1 MDHEN, CDR2 SYDVKM. V was trimmed by 8 bases and J by 3 bases, leaving 17 bases between them. The DNA of the CDR3 is TGTGCCAGCGAATCTCCGGGGACACACTACGAGCAGTACTTC. This sequence encodes CASESPGTHYEQYF.

CDR3 amino acids: CASSDEGGTTEAFF. As DNA, the CDR3 is TGTGCCAGCAGCGACGAAGGGGGAACAACTGAAGCTTTCTTT. This chain links TRBV11-3 with TRBJ1-1; perhaps TRBD1 as D (6 bases). Germline loops: CDR1 SGHNT, CDR2 YENEEA. CDR3 length: 14 residues. V shed 5 bases and J shed 5 bases, with 15 bases lying between them.

The V call is TRBV10-2, the J call TRBJ2-3, with a weak D call TRBD1 (6 bases). Germline lookup yields CDR1 WSHSY and CDR2 SAAADI. V shed 6 bases and J shed 4 bases, with 8 bases lying between them. The CDR3 is made up of 12 amino acids. The CDR3 region is CASRGTPDTQYF. In nucleotides, the CDR3 is TGCGCCAGCAGGGGGACACCAGATACGCAGTATTTT.

On this clone: The conserved phenylalanine or tryptophan normally closing the CDR3 is absent here, so this likely arose from a read error. The limits of the CDR3 on the DNA are not certain, so only TCRdb's listed CDR3 is given. This chain joins TRBV5-4 and TRBJ2-7; TRBD1 is the table's D call and was not checked against the DNA. Germline CDR1 SGHNT, CDR2 YYREEE (reference sequence). The CDR3 comprises 11 residues, both ends counted. CDR3 residues: CASSLFLDRTL.

The V and J genes are TRBV27 and TRBJ2-7; D gene uncertain. The germline V gene has CDR1 MNHEY and CDR2 SMNVEV (reference sequence). The CDR3 has 14 amino acids. Trimming cost V 5 bases and J 3 bases, with 14 bases left between them. The CDR3 sequence is CASSPGGFLYEQYF. The CDR3 DNA follows: TGTGCCAGCAGTCCCGGTGGTTTTCTCTACGAGCAGTACTTC.

The rearrangement uses TRBV7-2 and TRBJ2-1; 7 bases align to TRBD2. Germline trimming cut 3 bases from V and 2 bases from J; bases unmatched to any gene: 13. CDR1 is SGHTA and CDR2 is FQGNSA in the germline V gene. The CDR3 runs 18 residues. Written as DNA, the CDR3 is TGTGCCAGCAGCTTGACACTACTAGCGCCTGTAACCTACAATGAGCAGTTCTTC. Translated, it gives CASSLTLLAPVTYNEQFF.

The chain is built from TRBV5-1 and TRBJ2-1, with a tentative D call TRBD2 (6 bases). The germline V and J ends were trimmed by 4 bases and 7 bases, with 18 bases remaining between them. This CDR3 comprises 15 residues. Per germline, CDR1 SGHRS and CDR2 YFSETQ. Here the CDR3 DNA reads TGCGCCAGCAGCCGGACCACGGGACTCGGAAATGAGCAGTTCTTC. Its translation: CASSRTTGLGNEQFF.

This clone has only a few counts. The chain uses TRBV4-1 and TRBJ2-1, with TRBD2 identical over 14 bases. V lost 1 base, J lost 0 bases, and 5 bases stayed unmatched. This CDR3 is built from 19 residues. Looked up from germline, CDR1 is MGHRA and CDR2 is YSYEKL. The CDR3 reads CASSQVGLAGGGSYNEQFF. CDR3 DNA sequence: TGCGCCAGCAGCCAAGTTGGACTAGCGGGAGGAGGCTCCTACAATGAGCAGTTCTTC.

The chain recombines TRBV27 with TRBJ2-7; D is uncertain. CDR1 is MNHEY, CDR2 SMNVEV, per germline (reference sequence). There are 14 residues in the CDR3. The V gene lost 5 bases and the J gene lost 0 bases, with 11 bases spanning the gap. The CDR3 is CASSPARYSYEQYF. Here the CDR3 DNA reads TGTGCCAGCAGTCCCGCGCGGTACTCCTACGAGCAGTACTTC.

V usage is TRBV11-2 and J usage is TRBJ2-7; 9 positions match TRBD1. Germline CDR1 and CDR2: SGHAT and FQNNGV. The trim removed 5 bases at V and 1 base at J, leaving 6 bases unmatched. This CDR3 comprises 15 residues. CDR3 nucleotide sequence: TGTGCCAGCAGCCGATCGACAGGGGGATCCTACGAGCAGTACTTC. It encodes CASSRSTGGSYEQYF.

This chain links TRBV6-1 with TRBJ2-2; 13 bases agree with TRBD2. The germline V gene has CDR1 MNHNS and CDR2 SASEGT. V was clipped by 2 bases and J by 1 base; unmatched bases: 4. This CDR3 comprises 18 residues. The CDR3 nucleotides are TGTGCCAGCAGTGAAACTAGCGGGAGGGCCATGAACACCGGGGAGCTGTTTTTT. Residues: CASSETSGRAMNTGELFF.